The next 21 T cell receptor beta chains were all read from a single sample in a study of shared T cell receptors in the human thymus. The data were produced by immunoSEQ multiplex PCR, yet TCRdb's version contains in-frame clones alone and is incomplete. The repertoire holds 700,000 to 750,000 clones, with roughly 88% as singletons. These data were likewise used in another study, on human thymus T cells.

The sample taken for sequencing was thymocytes. The source of these receptors is a girl under three years old with a congenital heart defect.

The chain employs TRBV6-5 and TRBJ1-2, with D perhaps matching TRBD1 (5 bases). Per germline, CDR1 MNHEY and CDR2 SVGAGI. This CDR3 has 15 residues. Trimming took 7 bases from V and 0 from J, leaving 15 bases between them. The CDR3 spells CASKEGPPTNYGYTF. In nucleotides, the CDR3 is TGTGCCAGCAAGGAGGGGCCCCCTACTAACTATGGCTACACCTTC.

The V gene is TRBV5-1, the J gene TRBJ1-6; 8 bases agree with TRBD1. The V gene's germline CDR1 is SGHRS and CDR2 YFSETQ. The CDR3 is made up of 15 amino acids. J was trimmed by 10 bases and V by 4 bases; bases with no gene match: 10. This chain's CDR3 is CASSPGTGRGSPLHF. The CDR3 region has the DNA TGCGCCAGCAGCCCTGGGACAGGCCGGGGATCACCCCTCCACTTT.

The gene calls are TRBV2 and TRBJ1-2; D is ambiguous. V gave up 6 bases and J gave up 5 bases, with 19 bases separating them. This CDR3 is 15 amino acids long. CDR1 is SNHLY and CDR2 is FYNNEI in the germline V gene. The CDR3 coding sequence is TGTGCCAGCAGGGTCCAGGAGCCTTCGGGGTATGGCTACACCTTC. Protein sequence: CASRVQEPSGYGYTF. The full variable domain, rest sourced from reference TRBV2 and TRBJ1-2, is EPEVTQTPSHQVTQMGQEVILRCVPISNHLYFYWYRQILGQKVEFLVSFYNNEISEKSEIFDDQFSVERPDGSNFTLKIRSTKLEDSAMYFCASRVQEPSGYGYTFGSGTRLTVV.

This chain uses TRBV10-2 with TRBJ1-2; D not resolved. V was clipped by 10 bases and J by 8 bases, with 14 bases between them. Per germline, CDR1 WSHSY and CDR2 SAAADI. This CDR3 contains 11 residues. CDR3 coding DNA: TGCGCCACAACCACCACCGGGGGCTACACCTTC. This sequence encodes CATTTTGGYTF.

The chain couples TRBV28 to TRBJ1-2; 7 bases are shared with TRBD1. Germline CDR1 MDHEN, CDR2 SYDVKM. The length of the CDR3 is 14 residues. The trim removed 7 bases at V and 6 bases at J, leaving 11 bases unmatched. The CDR3 region is CASTYGTDLNGYTF. DNA for the CDR3: TGTGCCAGCACCTACGGGACAGATCTCAATGGCTACACCTTC.

The chain combines TRBV5-8 with TRBJ2-1; tentative D call: TRBD1 (6 bases). There are 17 residues in the CDR3. Germline loops: CDR1 SGHTS, CDR2 YDEGEE. V shed 4 bases and J shed 10 bases, with 27 bases lying between them. The CDR3 coding sequence is TGTGCCAGCAGCACAACCCTACGGACAGTCCTTAGGGGCGAGCAGTTCTTC. Residues: CASSTTLRTVLRGEQFF.

This chain connects TRBV7-9 to TRBJ2-3; the D is unclear. The length of the CDR3 is 13 residues. V was trimmed by 4 bases and J by 2 bases, leaving 7 bases between them. CDR1 is SEHNR and CDR2 is FQNEAQ in the germline V gene (reference sequence). In DNA form, the CDR3 reads TGTGCCAGCAGCTACGGGTTCACAGATACGCAGTATTTT. Amino acids: CASSYGFTDTQYF.

This chain joins TRBV19 and TRBJ1-2; D remains unclear. This CDR3 spans 13 amino acids. V shed 7 bases and J shed 3 bases, with 12 bases lying between them. Germline CDR1 is LNHDA and CDR2 is SQIVND (reference sequence). In nucleotides, the CDR3 is TGTGCCAGTACCACTATTGACCACTATGGCTACACCTTC. Amino acids: CASTTIDHYGYTF. Filled out from reference TRBV19 and TRBJ1-2, the complete variable domain reads DGGITQSPKYLFRKEGQNVTLSCEQNLNHDAMYWYRQDPGQGLRLIYYSQIVNDFQKGDIAEGYSVSREKKESFPLTVTSAQKNPTAFYLCASTTIDHYGYTFGSGTRLTVV.

The CDR3 reads CASSRKQENTEAFF. The CDR3, as DNA: TGCGCCAGCAGCCGCAAACAGGAGAACACTGAAGCTTTCTTT. This rearrangement joins TRBV4-1 to TRBJ1-1; D is possibly TRBD1 (5 bases). The CDR3 spans 14 residues. Germline V gene sequence: CDR1 MGHRA, CDR2 YSYEKL. Trimming pared 4 bases from V and 1 base from J, leaving 10 bases between.

The rearrangement joins TRBV7-9 to TRBJ1-1; no clear D. CDR1 is SEHNR and CDR2 is FQNEAQ in the germline V gene (reference sequence). The CDR3 length is 16 residues. Trimming pared 3 bases from V and 1 base from J, leaving 15 bases between. CDR3 in amino acids: CASSLLKPEGNTEAFF. As DNA, the CDR3 is TGTGCCAGCAGCTTGCTCAAACCAGAGGGGAACACTGAAGCTTTCTTT.

This chain links TRBV7-9 with TRBJ1-1; TRBD1 matches at 8 bases. V gave up 5 bases and J gave up 6 bases; unmatched junction bases: 17. This CDR3 has 17 amino acids. CDR1 and CDR2 from the germline V gene are SEHNR and FQNEAQ (reference sequence). Written as DNA, the CDR3 is TGTGCCAGCAGCCTAGTGTCTTTCGGGACAGGTCCTTCTGAAGCTTTCTTT. Its protein is CASSLVSFGTGPSEAFF.

As to this clone: Compared with germline, one end of the junction differs, possibly owing to a read error. This chain connects TRBV5-1 to TRBJ2-7; possibly TRBD1 for D (6 bases). This CDR3 spans 16 amino acids. Germline V gene lookup returns CDR1 SGHRS and CDR2 YFSETQ. CDR3 protein: CASSTGSGVSGYGQYF. CDR3 DNA sequence: TGCGCCAGCAGCACAGGGTCAGGCGTCTCCGGGTACGGGCAGTACTTC.

V usage is TRBV28 and J usage is TRBJ1-5; the D is unclear. Germline V CDR1 and CDR2: MDHEN, SYDVKM. The V and J ends lost 3 bases and 3 bases respectively, with 9 bases between them. CDR3 size: 14 residues. The CDR3 loop reads CASSFGVYNQPQHF. CDR3 coding DNA: TGTGCCAGCAGTTTCGGGGTCTACAATCAGCCCCAGCATTTT.

The chain has TRBV7-2 and TRBJ1-1, with D perhaps matching TRBD1 (5 bases). The CDR3 spans 16 residues. V gave up 1 base and J gave up 3 bases, with 15 bases separating them. Germline-derived CDR1 and CDR2 are SGHTA and FQGNSA. For the CDR3, the DNA is TGTGCCAGCAGCTTAGGTAGCTGGGGCCTGGACACTGAAGCTTTCTTT. Translating gives CASSLGSWGLDTEAFF.

The genes are TRBV4-1 and TRBJ1-6; 9 bases align to TRBD1. This CDR3 is built from 17 residues. Germline V gene lookup returns CDR1 MGHRA and CDR2 YSYEKL. V was clipped by 0 bases and J by 11 bases; unmatched bases: 11. The chain's CDR3 is CASSQEVGTGRNTPLHF. DNA for the CDR3: TGCGCCAGCAGCCAAGAAGTCGGGACAGGGCGTAACACACCCCTCCACTTT.

The rearrangement joins TRBV6-5 to TRBJ1-2, with 9 bases identical to TRBD1. The ends lost 11 bases at V and 6 bases at J; junction bases unmatched: 16. In germline, CDR1 is MNHEY, CDR2 SVGAGI. The CDR3 totals 15 residues. DNA for the CDR3: TGTGCCGCAACAGGGGGCGGGAATCGTCTGCATGGCTACACCTTC. Its protein product is CAATGGGNRLHGYTF.

The CDR3 spells CASSPGGSGGQETQYF. The CDR3 DNA follows: TGCGCCAGCAGCCCGGGCGGGTCAGGAGGACAAGAGACCCAGTACTTC. This sequence joins TRBV4-1 and TRBJ2-5; D perhaps matches TRBD2 (5 bases). This CDR3 comprises 16 residues. CDR1 MGHRA and CDR2 YSYEKL come from the germline V gene. V was cut by 4 bases and J by 2 bases, with 17 bases left in between.

The rearrangement links TRBV5-6 to TRBJ1-1; possibly TRBD1 for D (5 bases). CDR3 length: 14 amino acids. The V gene lost 1 base and the J gene lost 0 bases, with 7 bases spanning the gap. CDR1 is SGHDT, CDR2 YYEEEE, per germline. The CDR3 nucleotides are TGTGCCAGCAGCTTGATGACAGTGAACACTGAAGCTTTCTTT. This sequence encodes CASSLMTVNTEAFF.

The chain couples TRBV30 to TRBJ1-5; perhaps TRBD1 as D (5 bases). The CDR3 length is 16 residues. The V end lost 4 bases, the J end lost 0 bases, and 16 bases lay between the germline ends. Germline loops: CDR1 GTSNPN, CDR2 SVGIG (reference sequence). CDR3 region: CAWTKRGSYSNQPQHF. The DNA of the CDR3 is TGTGCCTGGACTAAAAGGGGATCATATAGCAATCAGCCCCAGCATTTT.

This clone has more than one count but fewer than ten. The rearrangement joins TRBV19 to TRBJ1-3; D uncertain. Germline CDR1 is LNHDA and CDR2 is SQIVND (reference sequence). The length of the CDR3 is 17 residues. V lost 8 bases, J lost 0 bases, and 20 bases lay in between. The CDR3 DNA follows: TGTGCCAGTCGTCAAGCGACGGCTGCGGACTCTGGAAACACCATATATTTT. Translating gives CASRQATAADSGNTIYF.

This clone was picked up a small number of times. The chain's CDR3 is CASSWEGQAGNTIYF. CDR3 nucleotides: TGTGCCAGCAGCTGGGAGGGGCAAGCTGGAAACACCATATATTTT. The chain combines TRBV5-5 with TRBJ1-3; D possibly corresponds to TRBD1 (5 bases). The V end lost 3 bases, the J end lost 2 bases, and 12 bases lay between the germline ends. This CDR3 spans 15 amino acids. Germline assignment: CDR1 SGHKS and CDR2 YYEKEE (reference sequence).